The TCR beta chain described here comes from a study of cytomegalovirus exposure and HLA in healthy donors. General observations from the study: Investigators reported fewer than 200 TCR beta chains as tied to cytomegalovirus. A later analysis reported that several of the most significant clusters appeared to be linked to common viral pathogens, among them Epstein-Barr virus.

The length of the CDR3 is 17 residues. Per the germline V gene, CDR1 is SGHRS and CDR2 is YFSETQ. V was pared by 3 bases and J by 5 bases, with 8 bases of the junction left unmatched. A word on this clone: Its antigen is unknown.

In the PCR, 60 Vbeta and 13 Jbeta primers were used. Here immunoSEQ multiplex PCR was the method, and the copy in TCRdb shows in-frame clones only, minus some. This sample's clone table lists around 190,000 clones. This sequence originates from a woman in her 30s in good health and CMV-seropositive. The sample comprised PBMCs. V is TRBV5-1 and J is TRBJ2-1, with 13 bases fitting TRBD2. This chain's CDR3 is CASSSPTSGGPDNEQFF. CDR3 DNA sequence: TGCGCCAGCAGCTCCCCGACTAGCGGGGGGCCCGACAATGAGCAGTTCTTC.